These 25 T cell receptor beta chains were sequenced from one sample in a study of cytomegalovirus exposure and HLA in healthy donors (dated by TCRdb to the late 2010s). The library was produced with the immunoSEQ multiplex PCR assay. The source is immuneACCESS, and TCRdb retained only in-frame sequences with V and J called. Part of the clones is not carried over; for the studies checked, unresolved V genes explain less than half of this, and the remainder is unexplained. The sample profile shows approximately 150,000 clones; roughly 80% of them were found once. The top ten constitute about 2.3% of the sample. Sequencing input: PBMCs. The receptor set was obtained from a man aged 25-40 years in good health and CMV-seropositive.

The DNA of the CDR3 is TGTGCCAGCAGCGAAGGACAGCCTAAAAGATTCAACACTGAAGCTTTCTTT. Protein sequence: CASSEGQPKRFNTEAFF. The J gene is TRBJ1-1, the V gene TRBV21-1; whether TRBD1, the table's D call, matches the DNA was not checked. TRBV21-1 is marked as a pseudogene. The CDR3 totals 17 residues.

The chain links TRBV9 to TRBJ2-7, with 9 nucleotides matching TRBD2. V trimming: 3 bases; J trimming: 2 bases; junction bases outside the gene matches: 9. The CDR3 extends over 16 amino acids. Per germline, CDR1 SGDLS and CDR2 YYNGEE. CDR3 loop: CASSAHWRGGPYEQYF. CDR3 DNA: TGTGCCAGCAGCGCCCACTGGCGGGGGGGTCCCTACGAGCAGTACTTC. Full variable domain (remainder filled in from reference TRBV9 and TRBJ2-7): DSGVTQTPKHLITATGQRVTLRCSPRSGDLSVYWYQQSLDQGLQFLIQYYNGEERAKGNILERFSAQQFPDLHSELNLSSLELGDSALYFCASSAHWRGGPYEQYFGPGTRLTVT.

The V and J genes are TRBV29-1 and TRBJ1-3; unclear D gene. The CDR3 runs to 13 residues. CDR1 is SQVTM, CDR2 ANQGSEA, per germline. The V end lost 4 bases, the J end lost 0 bases, and 7 bases lay between the germline ends. The DNA of the CDR3 is TGCAGCGTTGCGTCTGTCTCTGGAAACACCATATATTTT. Encoded protein: CSVASVSGNTIYF.

The chain carries TRBV27 and TRBJ2-1; 9 bases map to TRBD2. CDR3 length: 14 residues. Germline assignment: CDR1 MNHEY and CDR2 SMNVEV (reference sequence). V lost 9 bases and J lost 2; bases outside the gene matches: 5. This CDR3 reads CASSLAGAYNEQFF. In nucleotides, the CDR3 is TGTGCCAGTTCCTTAGCGGGGGCCTACAATGAGCAGTTCTTC.

The chain is built from TRBV2 and TRBJ2-2, with a tentative D call TRBD1 (5 bases). The V gene's germline CDR1 is SNHLY and CDR2 FYNNEI. This CDR3 comprises 16 residues. V was cut by 5 bases and J by 5 bases, with 18 bases left in between. CDR3 amino acids: CASSPGRQGETGELFF. CDR3 coding DNA: TGTGCCAGCAGTCCCGGGCGGCAGGGTGAAACCGGGGAGCTGTTTTTT. Complete variable domain (other parts from reference TRBV2 and TRBJ2-2): EPEVTQTPSHQVTQMGQEVILRCVPISNHLYFYWYRQILGQKVEFLVSFYNNEISEKSEIFDDQFSVERPDGSNFTLKIRSTKLEDSAMYFCASSPGRQGETGELFFGEGSRLTVL.

V and J are TRBV10-1 and TRBJ1-6, with TRBD1 identical over 7 bases. Germline loops: CDR1 WNHNN, CDR2 SYGVQD (reference sequence). CDR3 length: 13 residues. With 8 bases clipped from V and 10 bases from J, the junction kept 8 bases outside the gene matches. CDR3 nucleotide sequence: TGCGCCAGCTCAACCGACAGGGAATCACCCCTCCACTTT. Amino acids: CASSTDRESPLHF.

CDR3 coding DNA: TGCAGCGTTGAACGAGATGCGGGGCCGAAAGGCTACACCTTC. It translates to CSVERDAGPKGYTF. This rearrangement joins TRBV29-1 to TRBJ1-2; possibly TRBD1 for D (5 bases). With 2 bases removed from V and 8 bases from J, the gap between germline ends came to 18 bases. The CDR3 has 14 amino acids. Germline CDR1 is SQVTM and CDR2 is ANQGSEA. The full variable domain, rest sourced from reference TRBV29-1 and TRBJ1-2, is SAVISQKPSRDICQRGTSLTIQCQVDSQVTMMFWYRQQPGQSLTLIATANQGSEATYESGFVIDKFPISRPNLTFSTLTVSNMSPEDSSIYLCSVERDAGPKGYTFGSGTRLTVV.

The chain links TRBV20-1 to TRBJ1-2, with D hard to call. Per the germline V gene, CDR1 is DFQATT and CDR2 is SNEGSKA (reference sequence). The germline V and J ends were trimmed by 8 bases and 8 bases, with 15 bases remaining between them. There are 11 residues in the CDR3. The CDR3 DNA follows: TGCAGTAACGCGGGTTTCGGAGGCTACACCTTC. This translates into CSNAGFGGYTF.

The V and J genes are TRBV11-3 and TRBJ2-7; D call uncertain. Germline V gene lookup returns CDR1 SGHNT and CDR2 YENEEA. CDR3 length equals 13 residues. With 0 bases removed from V and 5 bases from J, the gap between germline ends came to 8 bases. The CDR3 sequence is CASSLDEFHEQYF. DNA for the CDR3: TGTGCCAGCAGCTTAGATGAGTTCCACGAGCAGTACTTC.

The chain uses TRBV2 and TRBJ2-3; tentative D call: TRBD2 (5 bases). V was shortened by 5 bases and J by 2 bases, with 20 bases between the two germline ends. Germline lookup yields CDR1 SNHLY and CDR2 FYNNEI. The CDR3 extends over 17 amino acids. This CDR3 is CASSSQDLTDSTDTQYF. DNA for the CDR3: TGTGCCAGCAGTTCCCAGGACCTAACGGACTCCACAGATACGCAGTATTTT.

The J gene is TRBJ2-7, the V gene TRBV6-6; 7 bases fit TRBD1. Trimming cost V 4 bases and J 4 bases; bases outside gene matches: 1. The CDR3 is 12 residues long. The germline gives CDR1 MNHNY, CDR2 SVGAGI (reference sequence). The CDR3 DNA follows: TGTGCCAGCAGTTTACAGGGGTACGAGCAGTACTTC. Its protein product is CASSLQGYEQYF.

The chain recombines TRBV19 with TRBJ1-1; 7 bases map to TRBD1. CDR3 size: 16 residues. Germline trimming cut 5 bases from V and 2 bases from J; bases unmatched to any gene: 11. CDR1 is LNHDA, CDR2 SQIVND, per germline (reference sequence). The CDR3 protein is CASSERQGGRNTEAFF. CDR3 in DNA: TGTGCCAGTAGTGAACGGCAGGGGGGCCGAAACACTGAAGCTTTCTTT.

This sequence joins TRBV5-1 and TRBJ1-5; possibly TRBD1 for D (5 bases). V was shortened by 0 bases and J by 7 bases, with 11 bases between the two germline ends. The V gene's germline CDR1 is SGHRS and CDR2 YFSETQ. The CDR3 contains 14 residues. The CDR3 is CASSLGPPGQPQHF. The DNA of the CDR3 is TGCGCCAGCAGCTTGGGGCCGCCAGGGCAGCCCCAGCATTTT. Complete variable domain (other parts from reference TRBV5-1 and TRBJ1-5): KAGVTQTPRYLIKTRGQQVTLSCSPISGHRSVSWYQQTPGQGLQFLFEYFSETQRNKGNFPGRFSGRQFSNSRSEMNVSTLELGDSALYLCASSLGPPGQPQHFGDGTRLSIL.

This clone showed up just once. The chain links TRBV10-3 to TRBJ2-1, with 7 bases lining up with TRBD2. Per germline, CDR1 ENHRY and CDR2 SYGVKD. V trimming: 8 bases; J trimming: 0 bases; junction bases outside the gene matches: 4. The CDR3 has 14 amino acids. The CDR3 here is CAIGTTSSYNEQFF. CDR3 DNA: TGTGCCATCGGGACTACAAGCTCCTACAATGAGCAGTTCTTC.

V and J are TRBV12-5 and TRBJ2-2; a weak D match, TRBD2 (7 bases). This CDR3 region has 17 residues. Trimming took off 1 base at V and 6 bases at J, with 18 bases between the two ends. Germline assignment: CDR1 LGHNT and CDR2 FRNRAP. CDR3 nucleotide sequence: TGTGCTAGTGGTTTGGAACTTCGGGGGGCGCATCCCGGGGAGCTGTTTTTT. Translated, it gives CASGLELRGAHPGELFF.

This chain connects TRBV11-2 to TRBJ1-5, with a weak D call TRBD1 (6 bases). V was cut by 5 bases and J by 2 bases, with 10 bases left in between. CDR1 is SGHAT, CDR2 FQNNGV, per germline. This CDR3 is built from 14 residues. The chain's CDR3 is CASSQGHRNQPQHF. CDR3 sequence (DNA): TGTGCCAGCAGCCAGGGACACCGCAATCAGCCCCAGCATTTT.

V gene TRBV4-3 combines with J gene TRBJ1-3, with D maybe TRBD1 (6 bases). Trimming cost V 0 bases and J 4 bases, with 10 bases left between them. This CDR3 is built from 15 residues. CDR1 and CDR2 (germline): LGHNA, YSLEER. Here the CDR3 reads CASSQDRGVGNTIYF. CDR3 sequence (DNA): TGCGCCAGCAGCCAAGACAGGGGAGTAGGAAACACCATATATTTT.

This chain connects TRBV4-1 to TRBJ1-1; D ambiguous. Per the germline V gene, CDR1 is MGHRA and CDR2 is YSYEKL. Trimming pared 0 bases from V and 4 bases from J, leaving 15 bases between. This CDR3 is built from 16 residues. The CDR3 sequence: CASSQEPGVAGTEAFF. CDR3 coding DNA: TGCGCCAGCAGCCAAGAACCTGGGGTTGCGGGCACTGAAGCTTTCTTT.

J is TRBJ1-1 and V is TRBV21-1. TRBV21-1 is labeled a pseudogene. CDR3 length equals 14 residues. CDR3 coding DNA: TGTGCCAGCTGTCCCTACCGGGGGAACACTGAAGCTTTCTTT. Translation: CASCPYRGNTEAFF.

CDR3 protein: CASSQDLPSGGFLNEQFF. CDR3 in DNA: TGCGCCAGCAGCCAAGACTTGCCTAGCGGGGGCTTTCTCAATGAGCAGTTCTTC. The gene calls are TRBV4-3 and TRBJ2-1; 10 nucleotides match TRBD2. J was trimmed by 6 bases and V by 0 bases; bases with no gene match: 11. This CDR3 spans 18 amino acids. CDR1 is LGHNA and CDR2 is YSLEER in the germline V gene.

This rearrangement joins TRBV6-6 to TRBJ2-5; D possibly corresponds to TRBD2 (7 bases). Trimming removed 2 bases from V and 2 bases from J, with 12 bases in between. Germline V lookup: CDR1 MNHNY, CDR2 SVGAGI (reference sequence). The CDR3 contains 15 residues. CDR3: CASSYARGGQETQYF. The DNA for the CDR3 is TGTGCCAGCAGTTACGCGAGGGGGGGACAAGAGACCCAGTACTTC.

This chain connects TRBV7-2 to TRBJ1-1; a weak D match, TRBD1 (6 bases). Germline CDR1 SGHTA, CDR2 FQGNSA. This CDR3 is 14 amino acids long. Trimming took off 6 bases at V and 8 bases at J, with 19 bases between the two ends. CDR3 protein: CASSYATGTPEAFF. CDR3 DNA: TGTGCCAGCAGTTATGCCACCGGGACACCAGAAGCTTTCTTT.

The chain uses TRBV11-3 and TRBJ2-1; 7 bases map to TRBD2. This CDR3 has 15 amino acids. Germline CDR1 is SGHNT and CDR2 is YENEEA. V lost 1 base to trimming and J lost 5 bases; unmatched junction nucleotides: 5. CDR3 protein: CASSLGRGSHNEQFF. For the CDR3, the DNA is TGTGCCAGCAGCTTAGGGCGGGGGTCCCACAATGAGCAGTTCTTC.

This chain uses TRBV13 with TRBJ2-3; TRBD2 matches at 10 bases. This CDR3 comprises 16 residues. V dropped 5 bases and J dropped 0; count of bases not matched to a gene: 5. Germline CDR1 PRHDT, CDR2 FYEKMQ (reference sequence). The CDR3 is CASSLLAGASTDTQYF. Written as DNA, the CDR3 is TGTGCCAGCAGCCTCCTAGCGGGGGCTAGCACAGATACGCAGTATTTT.

V usage is TRBV6-6 and J usage is TRBJ1-5; 11 nucleotides agree with TRBD1. The germline gives CDR1 MNHNY, CDR2 SVGAGI (reference sequence). There are 16 residues in the CDR3. With V trimmed by 6 bases and J by 3 bases, 7 bases remained unmatched. The CDR3 reads CASRGPDRGLNQPQHF. The CDR3 region has the DNA TGTGCCAGCAGGGGGCCGGACAGGGGGCTCAATCAGCCCCAGCATTTT.